This is a list of T cell receptor beta chains from one sample in a study of shared clonotypes between healthy human individuals. Here immunoSEQ multiplex PCR was the method, and the copy in TCRdb shows in-frame clones only, minus some. This sample carries roughly 2,300,000 clones, 85% to 95% of them seen once, and the ten largest clones take 0.3% to 0.4%. The sequencing sample was made of naive CD4+ T cells from PBMCs. Receptors originate from a man aged 18-30 years in good health. Some clones in this sample may be carry-over from other donors' samples. Each CDR3 is given with its conserved first and last residue. Fields, in order: J gene, clone size, D gene, V gene, CDR3 DNA, CDR3 protein. D genes are given only for firm matches. Only part of the rows carry a size: once, few, many, or a class if the clone is expanded.

TRBJ1-2	.	.	TRBV2	TGTGCCAGCACCCTTCAGGGGACCCTCAACTATGGCTACACCTTC	CASTLQGTLNYGYTF
TRBJ2-6	.	.	TRBV21-1	TGTGCCAGCAGCCATCTAAAAAGGGAGTTCTACTCTGGGGCCAACGTCCTGACTTTC	CASSHLKREFYSGANVLTF
TRBJ2-3	.	.	TRBV28	TGTGCCAGCAGCCGCTATAGTACAGATACGCAGTATTTT	CASSRYSTDTQYF
TRBJ1-5	.	TRBD1	TRBV19	TGTGCCAGTAGTAGGCCAGGGGGGAATCAGCCCCAGCATTTT	CASSRPGGNQPQHF
TRBJ2-7	.	TRBD2	TRBV10-3	TGTGCCATCAGTTATGACGGGGGACTAGCGGTGGGCTCCTACGAGCAGTACTTC	CAISYDGGLAVGSYEQYF
TRBJ2-2	.	TRBD1	TRBV27	TGTGCCAGCAGTTTATCCATAGGGGGCGTATCCGGGGAGCTGTTTTTT	CASSLSIGGVSGELFF
TRBJ2-6	.	.	TRBV7-2	TGTGCCAGCAGGAGGGGGGCCTCTGGGGCCAACGTCCTGACTTTC	CASRRGASGANVLTF
TRBJ2-1	.	.	TRBV5-1	TGCGCCAGCAGCTTGGGTAATGAGCAGTTCTTC	CASSLGNEQFF
TRBJ1-5	.	.	TRBV7-2	TGTGCCAGCAGCGTAGACAGATCACAGCCCCAGCATTTT	CASSVDRSQPQHF
TRBJ2-3	.	TRBD2	TRBV28	TGTGCCAGCAGTTTATTCGGGACTAGCGGGAACACAGATACGCAGTATTTT	CASSLFGTSGNTDTQYF
TRBJ2-1	.	.	TRBV11-3	TGTGCCAGCAGCTTAGGTCGGGGATCGTCATACAATGAGCAGTTCTTC	CASSLGRGSSYNEQFF
TRBJ1-5	.	.	TRBV15	TGTGCCACCAGCGGGTTGGGTAAGAGCAATCAGCCCCAGCATTTT	CATSGLGKSNQPQHF
TRBJ2-6	.	.	TRBV19	TGTGCCAGTAGACCTATCTCTGGGGCCAACGTCCTGACTTTC	CASRPISGANVLTF
TRBJ2-6	.	TRBD1	TRBV7-2	TGTGCCAGCAGCCTCCGGGGACAGGGTCGCTCTGGGGCCAACGTCCTGACTTTC	CASSLRGQGRSGANVLTF
TRBJ1-1	.	.	TRBV18	TGTGCCAGCTCACCCGGGGGGTCCCCGAACACTGAAGCTTTCTTT	CASSPGGSPNTEAFF
TRBJ2-2	.	.	TRBV7-6	TGTGCCAGCAGATATCGGGGAGCCGGGGAGCTGTTTTTT	CASRYRGAGELFF
TRBJ1-4	.	.	TRBV9	TGTGCCAGCAGCGTGGGGAACGCTAACGAAAAACTGTTTTTT	CASSVGNANEKLFF
TRBJ2-7	.	TRBD1	TRBV7-2	TGTGCCAGCAGCATGGGACAGGTCTACGAGCAGTACTTC	CASSMGQVYEQYF
TRBJ1-5	.	TRBD1	TRBV27	TGTGCCAGCAGTTCAGGGGGTCAGCCCCAGCATTTT	CASSSGGQPQHF
TRBJ2-3	.	.	TRBV5-1	TGCGCCAGCAGCTTGGCGTTAGGGGCAGATACGCAGTATTTT	CASSLALGADTQYF
TRBJ2-3	.	.	TRBV7-9	TGTGCCAGCAGCTTAGGTGGATGGGATACGCAGTATTTT	CASSLGGWDTQYF
TRBJ2-7	.	.	TRBV5-1	TGCGCCAGCAGCCCACCCTATGGGGGAGGTACGACCTACGAGCAGTACTTC	CASSPPYGGGTTYEQYF
TRBJ2-7	.	TRBD1	TRBV7-2	TGTGCCAGCAGCTTAGCGACAGGGAACTACGAGCAGTACTTC	CASSLATGNYEQYF
TRBJ2-5	.	.	TRBV9	TGTGCCAGCAGCCCGAGGGGGGTAGAAGTAGAGACCCAGTACTTC	CASSPRGVEVETQYF
TRBJ1-3	once	.	TRBV5-1	TGCGCCAGCAGCTTGGAGAGCAGCTCTGGAAACACCATATATTTT	CASSLESSSGNTIYF
TRBJ1-1	few	.	TRBV6-4	TGTGCCAGCAGTGCTTTCCTGAACACTGAAGCTTTCTTT	CASSAFLNTEAFF
TRBJ1-2	.	TRBD1	TRBV4-1	TGCGCCAGCAGCCGCGAGGGGGCTTATGGCTACACCTTC	CASSREGAYGYTF
TRBJ2-7	.	.	TRBV19	TGTGCCAGCTCCGTCCGGGACAGGGGACGATCTAGCGGGGACTACGAGCAGTACTTC	CASSVRDRGRSSGDYEQYF
TRBJ1-1	.	TRBD1	TRBV5-1	TGCGCCAGCAGCTCCTCGACAGGGCCCACTGAAGCTTTCTTT	CASSSSTGPTEAFF
TRBJ2-6	.	TRBD1	TRBV2	TGTGCCAGCAGTCCCGACAGGGCAGGGGCCAACGTCCTGACTTTC	CASSPDRAGANVLTF
TRBJ1-4	.	.	TRBV18	TGTGCCAGCTCACCCTCTGAGACCCCCAAACTGTTTTTT	CASSPSETPKLFF
TRBJ2-2	.	.	TRBV5-5	TGTGCCAGCAGCCGAAGACAGGGAGGAACCGGGGAGCTGTTTTTT	CASSRRQGGTGELFF
TRBJ2-3	.	.	TRBV7-7	TGTGCCAGCAGCGCACGGCCCACAGATACGCAGTATTTT	CASSARPTDTQYF
TRBJ2-7	.	.	TRBV6-1	TGTGCCAGCAGCGGCCCGGCGGGCAAGCCCTACGAGCAGTACTTC	CASSGPAGKPYEQYF
TRBJ1-4	.	TRBD1	TRBV5-1	TGCGCCAGCAGCGCCTACAGGGGAGGAAATGAAAAACTGTTTTTT	CASSAYRGGNEKLFF
TRBJ2-5	.	.	TRBV5-1	TGCGCCAGCAGCTTGGCGGGGTGGCAGGGGCCTTTCCAAGAGACCCAGTACTTC	CASSLAGWQGPFQETQYF
TRBJ2-7	.	TRBD1	TRBV20-1	TGCAGTGCCGCGACAGGGATCAAGCAGTACTTC	CSAATGIKQYF
TRBJ1-2	.	.	TRBV4-1	TGCGCCAGCAGCCAATTCAGGTTGTATGGCTACACCTTC	CASSQFRLYGYTF
TRBJ2-7	once	.	TRBV15	TGTGCCACCAGCAGGGGACGCTCCTACGAGCAGTACTTC	CATSRGRSYEQYF
TRBJ2-2	.	.	TRBV25-1	TGTGCCAGCCGCGGACCCGGGGAGCTGTTTTTT	CASRGPGELFF
TRBJ1-1	.	.	TRBV28	TGTGCCAGCAGGGTCGGGGGGAGCATGAACACTGAAGCTTTCTTT	CASRVGGSMNTEAFF
TRBJ2-5	.	.	TRBV30	TGTGCCTGGAGTGGTTCAGGGGGGGAGACCCAGTACTTC	CAWSGSGGETQYF
TRBJ2-2	once	TRBD2	TRBV10-3	TGTGCCATCAGTGAAGGGGCTAGCGGGTCGAGCTACGGGGAGCTGTTTTTT	CAISEGASGSSYGELFF
TRBJ2-1	.	.	TRBV5-1	TGCGCCAGCAGCTTGGGGGCCAACTACAATGAGCAGTTCTTC	CASSLGANYNEQFF
TRBJ2-3	.	TRBD2	TRBV14	TGTGCCAGCAGCCAAGATAGAGTAGCGGGAGGATTGGCAGATACGCAGTATTTT	CASSQDRVAGGLADTQYF
TRBJ2-2	.	.	TRBV28	TGTGCCAGCAGGTCATCGACCGGGGAGCTGTTTTTT	CASRSSTGELFF
TRBJ2-3	.	TRBD2	TRBV4-1	TGCGCCAGCAGCCGAAGTAGCGGGAGTTTAACAGATACGCAGTATTTT	CASSRSSGSLTDTQYF
TRBJ1-5	few	TRBD1	TRBV5-5	TGTGCCAGCAGCCAGGACAGGGAGCAGCCCCAGCATTTT	CASSQDREQPQHF
TRBJ2-3	.	TRBD1	TRBV7-3	TGTGCCAGCAGCTTGCAGCAGGGGGCTCGCACAGATACGCAGTATTTT	CASSLQQGARTDTQYF
TRBJ2-1	.	.	TRBV7-2	TGTGCCAGCAGCTTGGAGGCTAGCCGGTTGATGGAGCAGTTCTTC	CASSLEASRLMEQFF
TRBJ2-7	.	.	TRBV5-1	TGCGCCAGCAGCTTTACAGCTATCCCCTCCTACGAGCAGTACTTC	CASSFTAIPSYEQYF
TRBJ2-1	.	TRBD2	TRBV2	TGTGCCAGCAGCACAACGGGAGGAGAGCAGTTCTTC	CASSTTGGEQFF
TRBJ1-2	.	.	TRBV2	TGTGCCAGCAGAGAGGGTCGGTGGGCAGGGCTGGGCGGCTACACCTTC	CASREGRWAGLGGYTF
TRBJ2-3	.	TRBD1	TRBV28	TGTGCCAGCAGCAGGGACAGTTTTTCCACAGATACGCAGTATTTT	CASSRDSFSTDTQYF
TRBJ1-1	.	.	TRBV29-1	TGCAGCGTTCCCCTCCCAGGCGGGGGGTACACTGAAGCTTTCTTT	CSVPLPGGGYTEAFF